One TCR beta chain is described in this entry. Its specificity is unknown. A read error may account for a junction end that differs from germline. This CDR3 spans 14 amino acids. The germline CDR1 and CDR2 sequences are SGHAT and FQNNGV. From unsorted bulk tissue weighing roughly 17-31 mg, DNA and RNA were co-extracted. There were five separate regions sampled from each tumor. TCR beta cDNA was reverse-transcribed from around 0.55 ug of total RNA. The reaction used a constant-region primer and ProtoScript II reverse transcriptase. Each TCR beta library was derived from three nested multiplex PCR rounds that employed slightly modified ARM-PCR. Forward primers for TRBV1-TRBV30 and a C-beta reverse primer served the first two PCR rounds, at around 11 cycles each. TCRdb re-derived calls from the multiplex PCR reads in MiXCR, one entry per CDR3 protein. The data show roughly 100,000 distinct CDR3 sequences, with around 80% seen just once and about 20% held by the top ten.

This record belongs to a study of tumor-infiltrating lymphocytes in primary liver carcinoma. At the level of the study: There were tumors of stage T1-T3 N0M0, each 4.2 to 10 cm across. Whole-study results and caveats: Detection in all five tumor regions applied to only about 7.5-24% of top clones. Tumor top-250-clone fraction significantly exceeded that of blood (p = 0.039).

The TCR was taken from a man aged 35-49 years with primary liver carcinoma and hepatitis B virus infection. The V call is TRBV11-2, the J call TRBJ2-5; TRBD1 aligns across 7 bases. Sequenced: liver tumor tissue from sampling region 3. Indicated subset: tumor region T3, left-lateral pole. CDR3 protein: CTSSFSWGQETQYF. In DNA, the CDR3 is TGTACCAGCAGCTTCAGCTGGGGACAGGAGACCCAGTACTTC. Based on the CDR3 plus reference TRBV11-2 and TRBJ2-5, the full variable domain is EAGVAQSPRYKIIEKRQSVAFWCNPISGHATLYWYQQILGQGPKLLIQFQNNGVVDDSQLPKDRFSAERLKGVDSTLKIQPAKLEDSAVYLCTSSFSWGQETQYFGPGTRLLVL.